This entry lists 26 T cell receptor beta chains sequenced from one sample in a study of T cell changes during pregnancy in multiple sclerosis. Using immunoSEQ multiplex PCR, the repertoire was profiled, and TCRdb retains in-frame clones only, with some absent. The table has around 58,000 clones, under 95% seen once; the top ten hold around 0.5%. This sample comprised CD4+ T cells from peripheral blood mononuclear cells, obtained after pregnancy. The origin of the receptors is a female donor in good health, enrolled as a control in a pregnancy study.

The chain recombines TRBV5-1 with TRBJ1-1, with 8 bases lining up with TRBD1. This CDR3 has 15 residues. V dropped 0 bases and J dropped 6; count of bases not matched to a gene: 7. CDR1 SGHRS and CDR2 YFSETQ come from the germline V gene. The CDR3 coding sequence is TGCGCCAGCAGCTTGGGGGGACAGGAGCGGGCTGAAGCTTTCTTT. The encoded protein is CASSLGGQERAEAFF.

V and J are TRBV7-6 and TRBJ1-2; a possible D gene is TRBD1 (5 bases). There are 14 residues in the CDR3. Germline CDR1 SGHVS, CDR2 FNYEAQ. V dropped 5 bases and J dropped 4 bases, with 14 bases sitting between them. The DNA for the CDR3 is TGTGCCAGCAGCCGAGCAGGGTCCCCCTATGGCTACACCTTC. Its protein is CASSRAGSPYGYTF.

This chain's CDR3 is CASSQALGGTGGADTQYF. CDR3 coding DNA: TGTGCCAGCAGCCAAGCCCTCGGGGGAACAGGGGGCGCAGATACGCAGTATTTT. V is TRBV14 and J is TRBJ2-3; 9 bases match TRBD1. The J segment lost 4 bases and the V segment lost 1 base, leaving 12 bases of the junction unmatched. The CDR3 is 18 amino acids. Germline V gene data show CDR1 as SGHDN and CDR2 as FVKESK.

The chain recombines TRBV5-1 with TRBJ2-3; TRBD2 matches 12 bases. CDR1 is SGHRS and CDR2 is YFSETQ in the germline V gene. Trimming took 1 base from V and 6 from J; bases not matched to a gene: 9. The length of the CDR3 is 17 residues. The CDR3 loop is CASSLSGLAGNMDTQYF. CDR3 in DNA: TGCGCCAGCAGCTTGTCAGGACTAGCGGGGAACATGGATACGCAGTATTTT. Combining the CDR3 with reference TRBV5-1 and TRBJ2-3 gives the whole variable domain KAGVTQTPRYLIKTRGQQVTLSCSPISGHRSVSWYQQTPGQGLQFLFEYFSETQRNKGNFPGRFSGRQFSNSRSEMNVSTLELGDSALYLCASSLSGLAGNMDTQYFGPGTRLTVL.

The gene calls are TRBV6-5 and TRBJ2-7; a weak D match, TRBD2 (6 bases). CDR1 and CDR2 from the germline V gene are MNHEY and SVGAGI. Trimming removed 0 bases at V and 3 bases at J, with 9 bases between. This CDR3 has 14 amino acids. The CDR3, as DNA: TGTGCCAGCAGTTACTCCGGGACTCTCTACGAGCAGTACTTC. Its translation is CASSYSGTLYEQYF.

The V gene is TRBV11-2, the J gene TRBJ1-2; 8 bases agree with TRBD1. The CDR3 extends over 15 amino acids. CDR1 is SGHAT and CDR2 is FQNNGV in the germline V gene. With V trimmed by 3 bases and J by 7 bases, 10 bases remained unmatched. CDR3 sequence (DNA): TGTGCCAGCAGCTTGGTCGAGACAGGGGCTTCTGGCTACACCTTC. The encoded protein is CASSLVETGASGYTF.

This clone occurred once. The rearrangement links TRBV11-3 to TRBJ1-3; D might be TRBD1 (5 bases). The germline gives CDR1 SGHNT, CDR2 YENEEA. Trimming stripped 4 bases from V and 7 bases from J, with 17 bases between. The CDR3 loop spans 15 amino acids. The CDR3: CASSSGGRAENTIYF. The CDR3 DNA is TGTGCCAGCAGCTCCGGGGGTAGAGCGGAGAACACCATATATTTT.

The chain carries TRBV7-3 and TRBJ1-2, with 9 bases identical to TRBD1. The CDR3 runs 15 residues. The trim removed 5 bases at V and 4 bases at J, leaving 8 bases unmatched. The germline gives CDR1 SGHTA, CDR2 FQGTGA. CDR3 residues: CASSPGTGIPYGYTF. CDR3 nucleotides: TGTGCCAGCAGCCCCGGGACAGGGATCCCCTATGGCTACACCTTC.

The chain recombines TRBV11-3 with TRBJ1-1, with unresolved D. Trimming stripped 3 bases from V and 3 bases from J, with 11 bases between. The CDR3 is made up of 14 amino acids. The germline CDR1 and CDR2 sequences are SGHNT and YENEEA. CDR3: CASSFGREDTEAFF. CDR3 DNA sequence: TGTGCCAGCAGCTTTGGGCGGGAGGACACTGAAGCTTTCTTT.

The chain employs TRBV19 and TRBJ1-1; no definite D call. V lost 3 bases and J 0 bases, leaving 11 bases between the germline ends. Germline V gene data show CDR1 as LNHDA and CDR2 as SQIVND (reference sequence). The CDR3 covers 15 residues. CDR3 residues: CASSMASLMNTEAFF. The CDR3 DNA reads TGTGCCAGTAGTATGGCCTCCCTCATGAACACTGAAGCTTTCTTT.

The V gene is TRBV30, the J gene TRBJ1-3, with a possible D match to TRBD1 (5 bases). The CDR3 covers 14 residues. Germline values: CDR1 GTSNPN, CDR2 SVGIG (reference sequence). The germline V and J ends were trimmed by 6 bases and 1 base, with 13 bases remaining between them. CDR3 bases: TGTGCCTGTCCTACCGGGGGGTCTGGAAACACCATATATTTT. It is translated as CACPTGGSGNTIYF.

This chain's CDR3 is CASSPEQGSTNEKLFF. The CDR3 DNA reads as TGTGCCAGCAGCCCGGAACAGGGATCAACTAATGAAAAACTGTTTTTT. The chain links TRBV5-5 to TRBJ1-4; the D gene is possibly TRBD1 (6 bases). V gave up 4 bases and J gave up 0 bases, with 13 bases separating them. The CDR3 runs 16 residues. Germline values: CDR1 SGHKS, CDR2 YYEKEE (reference sequence).

V gene TRBV6-4 combines with J gene TRBJ1-2; D remains ambiguous. Trimming stripped 3 bases from V and 3 bases from J, with 14 bases between. Germline CDR1 is MRHNA and CDR2 is SNTAGT. CDR3 length equals 15 residues. CDR3 DNA: TGTGCCAGCAGTGAGGGTCCAGGAACCGACTATGGCTACACCTTC. This codes for CASSEGPGTDYGYTF.

The chain is built from TRBV2 and TRBJ1-5, with TRBD1 identical over 7 bases. The CDR3 length is 15 residues. V lost 6 bases, J lost 1 base, and 6 bases stayed unmatched. Germline lookup yields CDR1 SNHLY and CDR2 FYNNEI. The CDR3 region is CASRDRSLSNQPQHF. The CDR3 nucleotides are TGTGCCAGCAGGGACAGGTCCCTCAGCAATCAGCCCCAGCATTTT.

This clone was picked up one time. This chain uses TRBV2 with TRBJ2-1; the D gene is possibly TRBD2 (6 bases). The CDR3 length is 13 residues. V gave up 7 bases and J gave up 6 bases, with 13 bases separating them. Looked up from germline, CDR1 is SNHLY and CDR2 is FYNNEI. CDR3 region: CASKMGLSNEQFF. Written as DNA, the CDR3 is TGTGCCAGCAAGATGGGACTGTCCAATGAGCAGTTCTTC. Using reference TRBV2 and TRBJ2-1 for the parts outside the CDR3, the full variable domain is EPEVTQTPSHQVTQMGQEVILRCVPISNHLYFYWYRQILGQKVEFLVSFYNNEISEKSEIFDDQFSVERPDGSNFTLKIRSTKLEDSAMYFCASKMGLSNEQFFGPGTRLTVL.

The chain couples TRBV7-2 to TRBJ1-6; D might be TRBD1 (6 bases). The V and J ends lost 3 bases and 11 bases respectively, with 14 bases between them. The CDR3 is 14 residues long. The germline gives CDR1 SGHTA, CDR2 FQGNSA. This CDR3 reads CASSFQGLATPLHF. The DNA of the CDR3 is TGTGCCAGCAGCTTTCAGGGGTTGGCTACACCCCTCCACTTT.

This clone was seen a few times. This chain links TRBV2 with TRBJ1-2, with D possibly being TRBD1 (5 bases). The V end was cut by 0 bases, the J end by 3 bases, with 11 bases between. The CDR3 contains 15 residues. Per the germline V gene, CDR1 is SNHLY and CDR2 is FYNNEI. CDR3 coding DNA: TGTGCCAGCAGTGAAGCTGGGTCCAGGGACTATGGCTACACCTTC. It encodes CASSEAGSRDYGYTF.

V and J are TRBV27 and TRBJ2-7; weak D call: TRBD1 (6 bases). V was cut by 7 bases and J by 0 bases, with 13 bases left in between. The CDR3 loop spans 14 amino acids. Germline V gene lookup returns CDR1 MNHEY and CDR2 SMNVEV (reference sequence). This chain's CDR3 is CASTRDNYSYEQYF. CDR3 sequence (DNA): TGTGCCAGCACCCGGGACAATTACTCCTACGAGCAGTACTTC.

J is TRBJ2-3 and V is TRBV19, with D perhaps TRBD2 (7 bases). The CDR3 runs 17 residues. V dropped 5 bases and J dropped 4 bases, with 22 bases sitting between them. Germline loops: CDR1 LNHDA, CDR2 SQIVND (reference sequence). The CDR3 protein is CASSELGGGRIPDTQYF. CDR3 in DNA: TGTGCCAGTAGTGAACTGGGGGGGGGCCGAATTCCAGATACGCAGTATTTT.

For this clone: Other nucleotide sequences from this sample produce the same CDR3. The chain has TRBV5-1 and TRBJ1-6, with TRBD1 as a possible D gene (5 bases). The V end lost 4 bases, the J end lost 10 bases, and 15 bases lay between the germline ends. Germline CDR1 and CDR2: SGHRS and YFSETQ. This CDR3 has 14 amino acids. The CDR3 coding sequence is TGCGCCAGCAGCGATCCTCAGGGCAGGTCACCCCTCCACTTT. Its protein product is CASSDPQGRSPLHF.

The rearrangement links TRBV6-5 to TRBJ1-5; 10 bases fit TRBD1. The CDR3 runs 14 residues. The V segment lost 6 bases and the J segment 4 bases; nucleotides outside the gene matches: 3. In germline, CDR1 is MNHEY, CDR2 SVGAGI. CDR3 sequence reads: CASRRTGGNQPQHF. The CDR3 coding sequence is TGTGCCAGCAGGCGGACAGGGGGGAATCAGCCCCAGCATTTT.

CDR3 loop: CASSLGGGNPHEQYF. CDR3 coding DNA: TGCGCCAGCAGCTTAGGAGGGGGCAATCCCCACGAGCAGTACTTC. The chain carries TRBV5-1 and TRBJ2-7; possibly TRBD1 for D (7 bases). V lost 2 bases and J lost 5, with 17 bases in between. This CDR3 is 15 amino acids long. Germline CDR1 is SGHRS and CDR2 is YFSETQ.

CDR3 sequence: CAWSISWTSGGPYNEQFF. The CDR3 DNA is TGTGCCTGGAGTATTAGCTGGACTAGCGGGGGACCTTACAATGAGCAGTTCTTC. The rearrangement joins TRBV30 to TRBJ2-1; 13 positions match TRBD2. This CDR3 contains 18 residues. Germline V gene lookup returns CDR1 GTSNPN and CDR2 SVGIG (reference sequence). After removal of 2 bases from V and 4 bases from J, the junction contained 11 bases not matched to a gene.

The rearrangement joins TRBV4-1 to TRBJ1-5, with D possibly TRBD1 on 6 matching bases. Germline V lookup: CDR1 MGHRA, CDR2 YSYEKL. The germline V and J ends were trimmed by 0 bases and 0 bases, with 9 bases remaining between them. This CDR3 region has 16 residues. CDR3 residues: CASSQERGASNQPQHF. DNA of the CDR3: TGCGCCAGCAGCCAAGAACGGGGGGCTAGCAATCAGCCCCAGCATTTT.

The chain has TRBV19 and TRBJ1-5; 10 bases map to TRBD1. CDR3 length equals 15 residues. Losses at the gene ends were 6 bases for V and 5 bases for J; bases not matched to a gene: 7. The germline gives CDR1 LNHDA, CDR2 SQIVND (reference sequence). The CDR3 DNA sequence: TGTGCCAGTAGGATTCTCGGGACAGGGGATCAGCCCCAGCATTTT. Its protein product is CASRILGTGDQPQHF.

The rearrangement links TRBV5-6 to TRBJ2-7, with D perhaps TRBD2 (5 bases). CDR3 length: 13 residues. Trimming took 7 bases from V and 0 from J, leaving 11 bases between them. The germline gives CDR1 SGHDT, CDR2 YYEEEE. CDR3 in DNA: TGTGCCAGCGGACTGCTGAGCTCCTACGAGCAGTACTTC. This codes for CASGLLSSYEQYF.